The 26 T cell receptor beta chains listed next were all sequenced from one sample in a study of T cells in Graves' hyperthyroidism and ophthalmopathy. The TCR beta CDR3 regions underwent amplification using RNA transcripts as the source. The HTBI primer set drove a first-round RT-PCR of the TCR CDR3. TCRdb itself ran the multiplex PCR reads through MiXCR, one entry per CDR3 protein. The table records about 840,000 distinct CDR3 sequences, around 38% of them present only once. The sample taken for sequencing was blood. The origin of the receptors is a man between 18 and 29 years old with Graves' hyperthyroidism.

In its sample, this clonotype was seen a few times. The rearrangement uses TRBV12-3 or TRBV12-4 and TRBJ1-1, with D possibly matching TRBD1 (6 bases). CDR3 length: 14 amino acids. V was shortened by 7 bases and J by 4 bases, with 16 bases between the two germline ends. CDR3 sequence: CASTAGAWSTEAFF. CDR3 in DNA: TGTGCCAGCACCGCGGGGGCTTGGAGCACTGAAGCTTTCTTT.

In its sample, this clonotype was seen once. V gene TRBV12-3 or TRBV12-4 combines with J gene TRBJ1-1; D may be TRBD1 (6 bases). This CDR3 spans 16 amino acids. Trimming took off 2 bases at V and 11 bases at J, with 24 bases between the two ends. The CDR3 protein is CASSLSPVGQGFCAFF. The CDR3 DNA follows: TGTGCCAGCAGTTTAAGCCCAGTGGGGCAGGGGTTTTGCGCTTTCTTT.

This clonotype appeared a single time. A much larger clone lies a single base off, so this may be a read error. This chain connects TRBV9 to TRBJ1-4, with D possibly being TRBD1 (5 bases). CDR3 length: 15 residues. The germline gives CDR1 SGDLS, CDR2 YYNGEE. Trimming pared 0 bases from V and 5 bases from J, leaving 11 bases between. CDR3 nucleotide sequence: TGTGCCAGCAGCGTAGAAAGACAGAAGAATGAAAAACTGTTTTTT. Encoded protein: CASSVERQKNEKLFF.

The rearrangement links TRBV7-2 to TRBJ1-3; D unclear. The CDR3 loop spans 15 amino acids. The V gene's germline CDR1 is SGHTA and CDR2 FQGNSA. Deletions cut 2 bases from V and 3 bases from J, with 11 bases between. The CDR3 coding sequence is TGTGCCAGCAGCTTAAGTAAAGCCAATGGAAACACCATATATTTT. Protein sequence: CASSLSKANGNTIYF.

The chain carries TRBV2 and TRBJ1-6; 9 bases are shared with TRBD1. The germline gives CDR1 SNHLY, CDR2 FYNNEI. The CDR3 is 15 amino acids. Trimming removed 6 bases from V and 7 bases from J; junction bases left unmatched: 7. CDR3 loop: CASRVTGGPNSPLHF. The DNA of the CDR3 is TGTGCCAGCAGAGTGACAGGGGGGCCGAATTCACCCCTCCACTTT.

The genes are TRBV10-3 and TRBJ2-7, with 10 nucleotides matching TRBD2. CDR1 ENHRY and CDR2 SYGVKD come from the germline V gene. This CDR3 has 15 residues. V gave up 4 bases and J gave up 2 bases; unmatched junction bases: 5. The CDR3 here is CAISGRAGGPYEQYF. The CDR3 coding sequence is TGTGCCATCAGTGGGAGAGCGGGAGGGCCCTACGAGCAGTACTTC.

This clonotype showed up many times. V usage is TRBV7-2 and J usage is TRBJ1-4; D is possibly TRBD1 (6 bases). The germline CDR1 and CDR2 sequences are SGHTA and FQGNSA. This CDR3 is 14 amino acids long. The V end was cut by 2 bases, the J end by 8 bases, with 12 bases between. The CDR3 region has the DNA TGTGCCAGCAGCTTACAGGGGTTAGAAGAAAAACTGTTTTTT. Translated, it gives CASSLQGLEEKLFF.

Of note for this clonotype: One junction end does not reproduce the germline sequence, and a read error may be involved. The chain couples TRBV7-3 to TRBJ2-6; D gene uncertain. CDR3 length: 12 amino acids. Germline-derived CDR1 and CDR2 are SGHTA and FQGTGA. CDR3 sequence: CASSFSLSTEAF. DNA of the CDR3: TGTGCCAGCAGCTTCTCATTGAGCACTGAAGCTTTC.

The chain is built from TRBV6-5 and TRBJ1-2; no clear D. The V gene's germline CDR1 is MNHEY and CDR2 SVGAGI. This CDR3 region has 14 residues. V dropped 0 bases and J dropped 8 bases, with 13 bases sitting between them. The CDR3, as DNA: TGTGCCAGCAGTTACTCTAAGGCTCTACGAGGCTACACCTTC. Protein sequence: CASSYSKALRGYTF.

The CDR3 here is CASSLEGARYMDTEAFF. CDR3 nucleotide sequence: TGCGCCAGCAGCTTGGAGGGGGCCCGGTACATGGACACTGAAGCTTTCTTT. The rearrangement uses TRBV5-1 and TRBJ1-1; 7 bases fit TRBD1. Germline trimming cut 0 bases from V and 3 bases from J; bases unmatched to any gene: 11. The germline CDR1 and CDR2 sequences are SGHRS and YFSETQ. The CDR3 is 17 amino acids.

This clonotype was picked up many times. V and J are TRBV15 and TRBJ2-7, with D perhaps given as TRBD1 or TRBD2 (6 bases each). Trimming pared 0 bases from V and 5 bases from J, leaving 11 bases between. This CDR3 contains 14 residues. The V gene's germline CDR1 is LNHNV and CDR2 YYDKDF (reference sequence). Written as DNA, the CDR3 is TGTGCCACCAGCAGAGAAGGGGGGTTCGACGAGCAGTACTTC. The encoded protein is CATSREGGFDEQYF.

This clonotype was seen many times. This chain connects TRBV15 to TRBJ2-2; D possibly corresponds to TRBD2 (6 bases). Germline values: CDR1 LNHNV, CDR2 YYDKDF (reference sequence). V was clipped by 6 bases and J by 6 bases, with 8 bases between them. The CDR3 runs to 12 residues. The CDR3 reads CATSGRPGELFF. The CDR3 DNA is TGTGCCACCAGTGGGAGGCCCGGGGAGCTGTTTTTT.

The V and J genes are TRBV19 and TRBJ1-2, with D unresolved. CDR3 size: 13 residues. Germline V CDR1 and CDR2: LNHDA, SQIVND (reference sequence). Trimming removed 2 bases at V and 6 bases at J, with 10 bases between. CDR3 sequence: CASSIRPADGYTF. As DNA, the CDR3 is TGTGCCAGTAGTATACGGCCTGCGGATGGCTACACCTTC.

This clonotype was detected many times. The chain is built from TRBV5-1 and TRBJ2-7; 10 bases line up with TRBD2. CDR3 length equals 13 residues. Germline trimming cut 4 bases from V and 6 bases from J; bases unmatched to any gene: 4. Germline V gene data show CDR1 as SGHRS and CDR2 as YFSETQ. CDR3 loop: CASSRTSGSEQYF. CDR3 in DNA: TGCGCCAGCAGCAGGACTAGCGGAAGCGAGCAGTACTTC. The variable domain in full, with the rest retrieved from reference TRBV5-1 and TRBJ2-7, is KAGVTQTPRYLIKTRGQQVTLSCSPISGHRSVSWYQQTPGQGLQFLFEYFSETQRNKGNFPGRFSGRQFSNSRSEMNVSTLELGDSALYLCASSRTSGSEQYFGPGTRLTVT.

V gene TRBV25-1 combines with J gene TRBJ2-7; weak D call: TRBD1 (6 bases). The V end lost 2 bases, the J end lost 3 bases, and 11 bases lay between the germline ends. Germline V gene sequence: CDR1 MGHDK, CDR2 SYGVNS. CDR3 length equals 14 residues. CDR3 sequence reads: CASSERGGSYEQYF. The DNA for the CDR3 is TGTGCCAGCAGTGAACGTGGGGGCAGCTACGAGCAGTACTTC.

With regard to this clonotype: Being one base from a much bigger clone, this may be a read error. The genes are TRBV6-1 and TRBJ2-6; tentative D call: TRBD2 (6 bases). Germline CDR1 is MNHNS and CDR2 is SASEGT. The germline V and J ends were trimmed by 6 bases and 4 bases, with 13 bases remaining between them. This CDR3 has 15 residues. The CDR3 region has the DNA TGTGCCAGCAGGGAGGGGAGGTTGGGGGCCAACGTCCTGACTTTC. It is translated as CASREGRLGANVLTF.

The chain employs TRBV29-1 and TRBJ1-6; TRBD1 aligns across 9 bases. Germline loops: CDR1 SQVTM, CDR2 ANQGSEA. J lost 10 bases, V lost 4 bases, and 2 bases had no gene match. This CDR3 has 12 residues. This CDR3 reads CSVGQGDSPLHF. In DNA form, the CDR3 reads TGCAGCGTTGGACAGGGGGACTCACCCCTCCACTTT.

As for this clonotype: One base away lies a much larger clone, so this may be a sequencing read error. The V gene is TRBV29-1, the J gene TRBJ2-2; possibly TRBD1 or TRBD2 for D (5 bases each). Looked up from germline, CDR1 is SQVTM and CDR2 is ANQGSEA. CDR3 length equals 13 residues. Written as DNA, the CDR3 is TGCAGCGTTGGGGTTTCGGACACCGGGAAGCTGTTTTTT. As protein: CSVGVSDTGKLFF.

The CDR3 reads CASSEREAGGQYF. The DNA for the CDR3 is TGTGCCAGCAGTGAACGCGAGGCCGGAGGGCAGTACTTC. The chain is built from TRBV6-1 and TRBJ2-7, with a tentative D call TRBD2 (5 bases). Per the germline V gene, CDR1 is MNHNS and CDR2 is SASEGT. The length of the CDR3 is 13 residues. Trimming removed 2 bases from V and 9 bases from J, with 14 bases in between.

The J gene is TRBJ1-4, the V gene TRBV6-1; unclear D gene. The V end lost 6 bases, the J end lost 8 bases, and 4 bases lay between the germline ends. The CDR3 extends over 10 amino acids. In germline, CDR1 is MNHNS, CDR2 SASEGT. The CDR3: CASRKEKLFF. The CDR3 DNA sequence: TGTGCCAGCAGAAAAGAAAAACTGTTTTTT.

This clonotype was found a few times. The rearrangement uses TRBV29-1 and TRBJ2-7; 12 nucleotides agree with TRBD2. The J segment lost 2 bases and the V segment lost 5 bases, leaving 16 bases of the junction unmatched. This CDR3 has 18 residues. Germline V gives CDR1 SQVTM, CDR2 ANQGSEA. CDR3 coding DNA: TGCAGCGTTTCGGGTTTTGGGCTAGCGGGAGGGGGGGCCTACGAGCAGTACTTC. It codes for CSVSGFGLAGGGAYEQYF.

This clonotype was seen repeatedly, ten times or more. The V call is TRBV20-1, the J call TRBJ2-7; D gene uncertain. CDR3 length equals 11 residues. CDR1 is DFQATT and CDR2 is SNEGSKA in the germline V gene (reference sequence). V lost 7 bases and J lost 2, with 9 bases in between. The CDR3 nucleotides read TGCAGTGGGGGTGATGCCTACGAGCAGTACTTC. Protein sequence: CSGGDAYEQYF.

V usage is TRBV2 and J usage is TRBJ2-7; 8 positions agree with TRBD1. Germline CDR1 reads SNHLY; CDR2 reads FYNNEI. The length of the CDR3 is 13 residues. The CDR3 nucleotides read TGTGCTAGAACGACAGGGGCCTCCTACGAGCAGTACTTC. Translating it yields CARTTGASYEQYF.

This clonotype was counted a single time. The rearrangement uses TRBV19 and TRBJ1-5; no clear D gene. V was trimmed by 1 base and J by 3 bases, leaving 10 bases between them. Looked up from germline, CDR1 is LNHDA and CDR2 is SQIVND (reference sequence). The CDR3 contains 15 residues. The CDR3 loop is CASSIGAGANQPQHF. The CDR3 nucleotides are TGTGCCAGTAGTATAGGGGCAGGAGCCAATCAGCCCCAGCATTTT.

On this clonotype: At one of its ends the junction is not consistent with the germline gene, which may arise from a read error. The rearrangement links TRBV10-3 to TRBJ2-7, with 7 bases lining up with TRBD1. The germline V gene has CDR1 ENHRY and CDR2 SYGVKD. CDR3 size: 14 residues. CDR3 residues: CASSYRGNSYEQYF. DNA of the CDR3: TGTGCCAGCAGTTACAGGGGCAACTCCTACGAGCAGTACTTC.

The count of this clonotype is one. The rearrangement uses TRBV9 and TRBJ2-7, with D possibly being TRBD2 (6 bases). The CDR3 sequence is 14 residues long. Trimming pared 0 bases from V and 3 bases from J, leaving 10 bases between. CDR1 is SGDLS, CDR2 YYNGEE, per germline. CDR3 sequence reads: CASSVDGTVYEQYF. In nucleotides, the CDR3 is TGTGCCAGCAGCGTAGATGGGACTGTCTACGAGCAGTACTTC.